This record covers a single T cell receptor beta chain. Its specificity is not known. Each CDR3 protein gets one entry after TCRdb re-called the 5' RACE reads with MiXCR. The data hold 85,000 to 130,000 distinct CDR3 sequences, with more than 15% observed a single time. The data derive from a study of T-cell memory formation after mild COVID-19. Across the study: In these data, TCR clusters were largely donor specific. Study-wide points: In pre-infection memory, a portion of responding clones appeared, which suggested that cross-reactive memory joined.

V lost 4 bases and J lost 10; bases outside the gene matches: 9. The CDR3 sequence is 16 residues long. The gene calls are TRBV12-3 or TRBV12-4 and TRBJ2-1; 14 bases match TRBD2. The specimen was PBMCs or a T cell subset sorted from them (not recorded which). The TCR sequence derives from an adult woman who had mild COVID-19 (a few samples of this study predate the infection). Cell type and time point are not known. CDR3 protein: CASSSKRGLAGDEQFF. CDR3 nucleotide sequence: TGTGCCAGCAGTTCGAAGAGGGGACTAGCGGGAGACGAGCAGTTCTTC.